The source of this T cell receptor (beta chain) is a study of tumor and adjacent non-tumor tissue in lung cancer. Study observations and caveats: TCR diversity was significantly greater in tumor than normal lung tissue.

Three rounds of nested PCR, following a modified ARM-PCR protocol, produced the TCRbeta library. TCRdb independently ran MiXCR on the multiplex PCR reads; one entry per CDR3 protein. The sample lists some 100,000 distinct CDR3 sequences, around 57% seen once, with under 20% in the top ten. RNA was extracted from bulk tissue without any cell sorting. Distant lung tissue was collected more than 3 cm away from the tumor edge. J lost 6 bases, V lost 9 bases, and 5 bases had no gene match. The length of the CDR3 is 12 residues. Per germline, CDR1 LNHDA and CDR2 SQIVND (reference sequence). Only one count was recorded for this clonotype. Its matching antigen is unknown.

The clonotype was recovered from a man aged 60 to 75 with non-small cell lung cancer. The source material was distant non-tumor lung tissue. The chain joins TRBV19 to TRBJ1-2; TRBD1 agrees at 9 bases. The CDR3 coding sequence is TGTGCCAGCTGGGACAGGGATGATGGCTACACCTTC. This codes for CASWDRDDGYTF.